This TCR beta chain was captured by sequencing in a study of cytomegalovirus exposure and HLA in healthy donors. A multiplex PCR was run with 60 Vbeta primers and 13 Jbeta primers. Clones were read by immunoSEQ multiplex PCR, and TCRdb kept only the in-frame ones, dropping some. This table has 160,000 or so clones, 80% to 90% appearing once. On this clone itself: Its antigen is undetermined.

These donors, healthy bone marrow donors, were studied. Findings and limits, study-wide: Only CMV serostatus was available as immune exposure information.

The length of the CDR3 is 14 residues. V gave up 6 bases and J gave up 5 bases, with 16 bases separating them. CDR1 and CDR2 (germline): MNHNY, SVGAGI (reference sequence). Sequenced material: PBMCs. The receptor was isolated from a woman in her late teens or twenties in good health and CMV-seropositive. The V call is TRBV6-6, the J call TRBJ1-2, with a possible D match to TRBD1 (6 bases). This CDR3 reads CASSPRGAEYGYTF. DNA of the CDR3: TGTGCCAGCAGCCCTCGGGGGGCAGAGTATGGCTACACCTTC.